This is a list of T cell receptor beta chains from one sample in a study of blood T cell repertoires in COVID-19. Clones were sequenced by immunoSEQ multiplex PCR, and TCRdb holds only the in-frame ones, with some missing. The data show 250,000 to 350,000 clones, with around nine tenths seen just once and 5.5% to 7% held by the top ten. The sequenced material came from PBMCs or T cells enriched from blood (not recorded which). The receptor set was obtained from a woman aged 40 to 50 who had recovered from COVID-19. CDR3s include the opening cysteine and the closing phenylalanine or tryptophan. A D gene is named only where the DNA matches it firmly. Expanded clones are given a class, and other clones once, few, many or no size at all.

J: TRBJ2-1; size: NA; D: TRBD2; V: TRBV27; length: 16; CDR3: CASSLNGGSSYNEQFF; DNA: TGTGCCAGCAGTTTAAATGGCGGGAGCTCCTACAATGAGCAGTTCTTC
J: TRBJ2-5; size: NA; D: NA; V: TRBV28; length: 14; CDR3: CASSLRDNQETQYF; DNA: TGTGCCAGCAGTCTCAGGGACAACCAAGAGACCCAGTACTTC
J: TRBJ1-6; size: once; D: TRBD1; V: TRBV7-9; length: 15; CDR3: CASARSGTGDSPLHF; DNA: TGTGCCAGCGCCCGTAGTGGGACAGGGGATTCACCCCTCCACTTT
J: TRBJ2-7; size: NA; D: NA; V: TRBV19; length: 13; CDR3: CASSSFEGYEQYF; DNA: TGTGCCAGTAGCAGTTTCGAGGGCTACGAGCAGTACTTC
J: TRBJ1-5; size: NA; D: NA; V: TRBV11-3; length: 11; CDR3: CASSLLQPQHF; DNA: TGTGCCAGCAGCCTACTTCAGCCCCAGCATTTT
J: TRBJ2-2; size: NA; D: NA; V: TRBV2; length: 16; CDR3: CASSLRGGLEAGELFF; DNA: TGTGCCAGCAGCCTCCGTGGAGGGCTAGAGGCCGGGGAGCTGTTTTTT
J: TRBJ2-3; size: NA; D: NA; V: TRBV27; length: 14; CDR3: CASSIAESTDTQYF; DNA: TGTGCCAGCAGCATAGCGGAAAGCACAGATACGCAGTATTTT
J: TRBJ2-2; size: NA; D: TRBD2; V: TRBV7-2; length: 16; CDR3: CASRGTSGRSTGELFF; DNA: TGTGCCAGCCGTGGGACTAGCGGGAGAAGTACCGGGGAGCTGTTTTTT
J: TRBJ2-5; size: once; D: NA; V: TRBV10-3; length: 15; CDR3: CAISDQGTIGETQYF; DNA: TGTGCCATCAGTGACCAGGGGACGATAGGAGAGACCCAGTACTTC
J: TRBJ2-7; size: once; D: TRBD2; V: TRBV28; length: 16; CDR3: CASSSQLAGGTYEQYF; DNA: TGTGCCAGCAGTAGCCAACTAGCGGGAGGAACCTACGAGCAGTACTTC
J: TRBJ2-5; size: NA; D: NA; V: TRBV18; length: 14; CDR3: CASSPGSGSETQYF; DNA: TGTGCCAGCTCACCGGGTTCTGGGAGTGAGACCCAGTACTTC
J: TRBJ2-1; size: NA; D: NA; V: TRBV7-9; length: 13; CDR3: CASSFMAANEQFF; DNA: TGTGCCAGCAGCTTCATGGCGGCGAATGAGCAGTTCTTC
J: TRBJ1-1; size: NA; D: NA; V: TRBV19; length: 14; CDR3: CASSISEMNTEAFF; DNA: TGTGCCAGTAGTATATCGGAGATGAACACTGAAGCTTTCTTT
J: TRBJ1-2; size: NA; D: NA; V: TRBV14; length: 12; CDR3: CASSQGLYGYTF; DNA: TGTGCCAGCAGCCAAGGACTCTATGGCTACACCTTC
J: TRBJ1-3; size: NA; D: TRBD1; V: TRBV4-3; length: 19; CDR3: CASSQDLGTGGILANTIYF; DNA: TGCGCCAGCAGCCAAGATCTAGGTACAGGGGGTATCTTGGCGAACACCATATATTTT
J: TRBJ2-5; size: NA; D: NA; V: TRBV28; length: 15; CDR3: CASRTAQGSKETQYF; DNA: TGTGCCAGCAGAACAGCTCAGGGATCCAAAGAGACCCAGTACTTC
J: TRBJ1-2; size: once; D: TRBD1; V: TRBV9; length: 14; CDR3: CASSTPDREGGYTF; DNA: TGTGCCAGCAGCACCCCGGACAGGGAGGGTGGCTACACCTTC
J: TRBJ2-1; size: NA; D: NA; V: TRBV27; length: 16; CDR3: CASSLNGGHFYNEQFF; DNA: TGTGCCAGCAGTTTAAACGGCGGGCATTTCTACAATGAGCAGTTCTTC
J: TRBJ1-2; size: NA; D: NA; V: TRBV6-5; length: 12; CDR3: CASSPGGGGYTF; DNA: TGTGCCAGCAGTCCGGGGGGTGGAGGCTACACCTTC
J: TRBJ1-5; size: NA; D: NA; V: TRBV3-1/TRBV3-2; length: 17; CDR3: CASSQDKDRYSNQPQHF; DNA: TGTGCCAGCAGCCAAGATAAGGACAGATATAGCAATCAGCCCCAGCATTTT
J: TRBJ2-7; size: NA; D: TRBD1; V: TRBV18; length: 16; CDR3: CASSPLLNRGEIRQYF; DNA: TGTGCCAGCTCACCACTACTAAACAGGGGCGAGATCAGGCAGTACTTC
J: TRBJ1-4; size: NA; D: NA; V: TRBV28; length: 16; CDR3: CASSPTLGSFNEKLFF; DNA: TGTGCCAGCAGTCCTACCTTGGGCAGTTTTAATGAAAAACTGTTTTTT
J: TRBJ1-2; size: NA; D: NA; V: TRBV7-9; length: 14; CDR3: CASSLAVAPYGYTF; DNA: TGTGCCAGCAGCTTAGCGGTGGCACCCTATGGCTACACCTTC